The 9 T cell receptor beta chains in this list originate from one sample, sequenced in a study of OX40 agonist ivuxolimab in advanced cancers. Here immunoSEQ multiplex PCR was the method, and the copy in TCRdb shows in-frame clones only, minus some. The repertoire includes about 130,000 clones, 90% of them detected once, and about 1.1% sits in the top ten. Sequenced here: CD4+ or CD8+ T cells sorted from blood, sampled in a trial of the OX40 agonist ivuxolimab. These receptors all stem from an adult with an advanced solid tumor such as melanoma, head and neck, liver or kidney cancer.

The chain couples TRBV4-3 to TRBJ2-3; 14 positions agree with TRBD2. V lost 5 bases and J lost 1; bases outside the gene matches: 5. The CDR3 extends over 17 amino acids. The V gene's germline CDR1 is LGHNA and CDR2 YSLEER. CDR3 DNA sequence: TGCGCCAGCAGCGGGACTAGCGGGAGAAGTGGCACAGATACGCAGTATTTT. Protein product: CASSGTSGRSGTDTQYF.

The genes are TRBV19 and TRBJ1-1, with D maybe TRBD1 (5 bases). CDR3 length equals 14 residues. V dropped 3 bases and J dropped 11 bases, with 19 bases sitting between them. Germline assignment: CDR1 LNHDA and CDR2 SQIVND (reference sequence). CDR3 DNA sequence: TGTGCCAGTAGTATGGGGCCACAGCGGGTTATGGCTTTCTTT. Translation: CASSMGPQRVMAFF.

The chain links TRBV20-1 to TRBJ1-4, with D uncertain. The germline gives CDR1 DFQATT, CDR2 SNEGSKA (reference sequence). CDR3 length equals 11 residues. V lost 0 bases, J lost 7 bases, and 3 bases lay in between. The CDR3 nucleotides are TGCAGTGCTAGAGATCCTGAAAAACTGTTTTTT. This gives the protein CSARDPEKLFF.

The chain recombines TRBV5-1 with TRBJ2-1; D possibly corresponds to TRBD1 (6 bases). CDR1 is SGHRS, CDR2 YFSETQ, per germline. V lost 0 bases to trimming and J lost 8 bases, with 21 bases between them. This CDR3 region has 17 residues. In DNA, the CDR3 is TGCGCCAGCAGCTTGGGCACAGGGTCAGTCGATTGGTATGAGCAGTTCTTC. Translation gives CASSLGTGSVDWYEQFF.

This clone was detected only once. The genes are TRBV5-4 and TRBJ2-5; unclear D gene. This CDR3 is built from 12 residues. The germline V and J ends were trimmed by 1 base and 5 bases, with 6 bases remaining between them. Per germline, CDR1 SGHNT and CDR2 YYREEE (reference sequence). This CDR3 is CASSLWAETQYF. In DNA, the CDR3 is TGTGCCAGCAGCTTGTGGGCGGAGACCCAGTACTTC.

This chain joins TRBV4-2 and TRBJ1-1; D ambiguous. Trimming removed 0 bases at V and 1 base at J, with 9 bases between. Germline V gene sequence: CDR1 LGHNA, CDR2 YNFKEQ. The CDR3 spans 15 residues. CDR3 protein: CASSQDPKGNTEAFF. The CDR3 nucleotides are TGTGCCAGCAGCCAAGATCCGAAGGGGAACACTGAAGCTTTCTTT.

This rearrangement joins TRBV7-3 to TRBJ2-1, with D perhaps assigned TRBD1 or TRBD2 (5 bases each). The CDR3 is 14 residues long. The germline V and J ends were trimmed by 8 bases and 6 bases, with 17 bases remaining between them. Germline assignment: CDR1 SGHTA and CDR2 FQGTGA. In nucleotides, the CDR3 is TGTGCCAGCGGGGGTGTGGGCGGAGGCAATGAGCAGTTCTTC. Its protein is CASGGVGGGNEQFF.

The chain is built from TRBV29-1 and TRBJ2-1, with 9 bases identical to TRBD1. The CDR3 runs to 15 residues. The trim removed 7 bases at V and 1 base at J, leaving 8 bases unmatched. The germline gives CDR1 SQVTM, CDR2 ANQGSEA. The CDR3 loop reads CSAALGQGSYNEQFF. The CDR3 DNA reads as TGCAGCGCAGCCCTGGGACAGGGTTCCTACAATGAGCAGTTCTTC.

The chain recombines TRBV6-1 with TRBJ2-3, with D possibly TRBD1 on 5 matching bases. Trimming left V 0 bases short and J 2 bases short, with 9 bases between. CDR3 length: 15 amino acids. Germline CDR1 and CDR2: MNHNS and SASEGT. CDR3 residues: CASSEAGQVTDTQYF. In nucleotides, the CDR3 is TGTGCCAGCAGTGAAGCTGGACAAGTCACAGATACGCAGTATTTT.